This is a list of T cell receptor beta chains from one sample in a study of T cell responses to AZD1222 COVID-19 vaccine. Produced via immunoSEQ multiplex PCR; TCRdb's table is partial and in-frame only. The sample lists just under 90,000 clones, 70% to 90% seen once, with about 5.5% in the top ten. The material sequenced was peripheral blood, taken 28 days after the second AZD1222 dose. The receptors shown here come from an adult who received the AZD1222 COVID-19 vaccine. Each CDR3 is given with its conserved first and last residue. The D gene is left open where the match is weak. Not all rows give a size; the values are once, few, many and, for expanded clones, a class.

CDR3aa: CASSPSGRQETQYF
CDR3nt: TGTGCCAGCTCACCGTCAGGGCGGCAAGAGACCCAGTACTTC
abundance: .
d_gene: .
j_gene: TRBJ2-5
v_gene: TRBV18

CDR3aa: CASRTPRQGFGGYTF
CDR3nt: TGTGCCAGTAGGACCCCCCGACAGGGTTTCGGAGGCTACACCTTC
abundance: .
d_gene: TRBD1
j_gene: TRBJ1-2
v_gene: TRBV19

CDR3aa: CASSSARFSEAFF
CDR3nt: TGTGCCAGCAGTTCGGCCCGGTTCTCTGAAGCTTTCTTT
abundance: .
d_gene: .
j_gene: TRBJ1-1
v_gene: TRBV6-5

CDR3aa: CASSIVGGFSYNEQFF
CDR3nt: TGTGCCAGTAGTATTGTAGGGGGGTTCTCCTACAATGAGCAGTTCTTC
abundance: .
d_gene: .
j_gene: TRBJ2-1
v_gene: TRBV19

CDR3aa: CASSLGASGGPIINTGELFF
CDR3nt: TGTGCCAGCAGCTTAGGAGCTAGCGGGGGGCCGATAATTAACACCGGGGAGCTGTTTTTT
abundance: .
d_gene: TRBD2
j_gene: TRBJ2-2
v_gene: TRBV11-3

CDR3aa: CASSLGTAQETQYF
CDR3nt: TGTGCCAGTTCATTAGGGACAGCCCAAGAGACCCAGTACTTC
abundance: .
d_gene: TRBD1
j_gene: TRBJ2-5
v_gene: TRBV9

CDR3aa: CASSQDGSSTSYEQYF
CDR3nt: TGTGCCAGCAGCCAAGATGGGTCTTCGACCTCCTACGAGCAGTACTTC
abundance: .
d_gene: .
j_gene: TRBJ2-7
v_gene: TRBV4-2

CDR3aa: CASSQGAKNIQYF
CDR3nt: TGTGCCAGCAGCCAGGGAGCCAAAAACATTCAGTACTTC
abundance: .
d_gene: .
j_gene: TRBJ2-4
v_gene: TRBV3-1/TRBV3-2

CDR3aa: CASSVNYGYTF
CDR3nt: TGTGCCAGCAGCGTGAACTATGGCTACACCTTC
abundance: .
d_gene: .
j_gene: TRBJ1-2
v_gene: TRBV9

CDR3aa: CASSVDGGISYNEQFF
CDR3nt: TGTGCCAGCAGCGTAGACGGGGGGATCTCCTACAATGAGCAGTTCTTC
abundance: .
d_gene: TRBD2
j_gene: TRBJ2-1
v_gene: TRBV9

CDR3aa: CAWSVVLSIHGYTF
CDR3nt: TGTGCCTGGAGTGTAGTACTCTCTATCCATGGCTACACCTTC
abundance: .
d_gene: .
j_gene: TRBJ1-2
v_gene: TRBV30

CDR3aa: CASSLGNGYTF
CDR3nt: TGCGCCAGCAGCTTGGGGAATGGCTACACCTTC
abundance: .
d_gene: .
j_gene: TRBJ1-2
v_gene: TRBV5-1

CDR3aa: CASRGNRGNTEAFF
CDR3nt: TGTGCCAGCAGGGGAAACAGGGGGAACACTGAAGCTTTCTTT
abundance: few
d_gene: TRBD1
j_gene: TRBJ1-1
v_gene: TRBV28

CDR3aa: CASSGRDRPNYGYTF
CDR3nt: TGTGCCAGCAGTGGCCGGGACAGGCCGAACTATGGCTACACCTTC
abundance: .
d_gene: TRBD1
j_gene: TRBJ1-2
v_gene: TRBV25-1

CDR3aa: CASSLGGQETQYF
CDR3nt: TGCGCCAGCAGCTTGGGGGGGCAAGAGACCCAGTACTTC
abundance: .
d_gene: .
j_gene: TRBJ2-5
v_gene: TRBV5-1

CDR3aa: CASKTGRTEAFF
CDR3nt: TGTGCCAGCAAGACAGGGAGAACTGAAGCTTTCTTT
abundance: .
d_gene: TRBD1
j_gene: TRBJ1-1
v_gene: TRBV6-5

CDR3aa: CASTPGGRGVNGELFF
CDR3nt: TGTGCCAGCACCCCTGGGGGCAGGGGAGTTAACGGGGAGCTGTTTTTT
abundance: .
d_gene: .
j_gene: TRBJ2-2
v_gene: TRBV28

CDR3aa: CASSPGQTPEAFF
CDR3nt: TGCGCCAGCAGCCCGGGACAGACTCCAGAAGCTTTCTTT
abundance: .
d_gene: TRBD1
j_gene: TRBJ1-1
v_gene: TRBV5-1

CDR3aa: CASSPGTGVLYYGYTF
CDR3nt: TGTGCCAGCAGCCCCGGGACAGGGGTCTTGTACTATGGCTACACCTTC
abundance: .
d_gene: TRBD1
j_gene: TRBJ1-2
v_gene: TRBV28

CDR3aa: CASSLGRQDVGYGYTF
CDR3nt: TGCGCCAGCAGCTTGGGTAGACAGGACGTGGGGTATGGCTACACCTTC
abundance: .
d_gene: .
j_gene: TRBJ1-2
v_gene: TRBV5-1